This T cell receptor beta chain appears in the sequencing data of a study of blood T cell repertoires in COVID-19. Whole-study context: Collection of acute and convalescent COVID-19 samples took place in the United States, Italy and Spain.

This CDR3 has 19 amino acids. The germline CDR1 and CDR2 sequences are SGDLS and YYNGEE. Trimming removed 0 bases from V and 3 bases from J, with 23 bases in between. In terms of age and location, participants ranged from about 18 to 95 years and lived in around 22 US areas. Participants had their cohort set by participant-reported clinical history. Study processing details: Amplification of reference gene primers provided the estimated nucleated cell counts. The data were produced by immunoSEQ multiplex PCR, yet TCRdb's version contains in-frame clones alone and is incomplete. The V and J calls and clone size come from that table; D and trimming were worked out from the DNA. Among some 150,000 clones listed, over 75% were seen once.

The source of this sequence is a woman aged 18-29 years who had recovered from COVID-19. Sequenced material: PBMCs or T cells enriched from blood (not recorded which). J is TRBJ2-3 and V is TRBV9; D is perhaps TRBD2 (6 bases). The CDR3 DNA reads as TGTGCCAGCAGCGTAGGAGGAGGGCCGATGACCATAGGTACAGATACGCAGTATTTT. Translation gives CASSVGGGPMTIGTDTQYF.